A single T cell receptor (beta chain) is shown here with its context. Antigen: not known. The data stem from a study of T-cell reconstitution after alpha-beta-depleted transplantation in children. General study results and limits: When one year had passed after transplant, most T-cell counts and diversity came from newly produced T cells. Approximately two months post-transplant, alpha-beta T cells reportedly originated from several hundred expanded graft clones.

Molecular barcoding with unique molecular identifiers was used for the TCRbeta library. TCRdb fed the PCR reads into MiXCR, producing one record per CDR3 protein. The sample includes approximately 1,000,000 distinct CDR3 sequences, about 30% of them seen just once. Deletions cut 5 bases from V and 0 bases from J, with 14 bases between. This CDR3 spans 16 amino acids. The chain combines TRBV12-3 or TRBV12-4 with TRBJ1-5; a possible D gene is TRBD1 (5 bases). The TCR originated in a boy under two years old who had a stem cell transplant for SCID, so the T cells may come from the graft donor. Sequenced here: PBMCs, mostly from graft donor cells, sampled 360 days after TCRalphabeta/CD19-depleted stem cell transplant. The CDR3 bases are TGTGCCAGCAGTCCGGGGCAGAGATATAGCAATCAGCCCCAGCATTTT. This translates into CASSPGQRYSNQPQHF.